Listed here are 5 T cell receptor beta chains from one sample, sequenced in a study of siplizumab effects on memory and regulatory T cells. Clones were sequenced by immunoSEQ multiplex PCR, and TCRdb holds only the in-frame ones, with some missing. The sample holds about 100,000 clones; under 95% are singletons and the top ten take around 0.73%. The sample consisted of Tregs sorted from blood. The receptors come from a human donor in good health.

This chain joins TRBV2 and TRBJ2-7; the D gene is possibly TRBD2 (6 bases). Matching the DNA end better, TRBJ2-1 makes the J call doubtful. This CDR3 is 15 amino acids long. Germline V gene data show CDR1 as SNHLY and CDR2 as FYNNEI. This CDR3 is CASSEEGPAVQEQFF. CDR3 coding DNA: TGTGCCAGCAGTGAGGAGGGACCAGCGGTCCAAGAGCAGTTCTTC.

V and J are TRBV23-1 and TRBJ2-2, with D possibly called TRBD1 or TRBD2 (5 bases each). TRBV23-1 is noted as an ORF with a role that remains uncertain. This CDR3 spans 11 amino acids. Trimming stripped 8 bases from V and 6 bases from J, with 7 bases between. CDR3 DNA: TGCGCCAGCCGGGGCCCCGGGGAGCTGTTTTTT. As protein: CASRGPGELFF.

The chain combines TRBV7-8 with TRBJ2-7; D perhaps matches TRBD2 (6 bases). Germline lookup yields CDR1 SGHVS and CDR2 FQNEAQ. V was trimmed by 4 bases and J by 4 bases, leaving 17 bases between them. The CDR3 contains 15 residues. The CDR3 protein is CASSYGAGQGYEQYF. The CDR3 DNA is TGTGCCAGCAGCTACGGGGCGGGGCAGGGATACGAGCAGTACTTC.

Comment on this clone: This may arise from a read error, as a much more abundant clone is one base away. CDR3 sequence (DNA): TGTGCCAACAGCTTGAACGCCGGCCGACGTCAGTTCTTC. Its protein product is CANSLNAGRRQFF. The chain recombines TRBV27 with TRBJ2-1, with unresolved D. Trimming shortened V by 10 bases and J by 13 bases, and 23 bases separated the two germline ends. Germline V gene data show CDR1 as MNHEY and CDR2 as SMNVEV (reference sequence). This CDR3 has 13 residues.

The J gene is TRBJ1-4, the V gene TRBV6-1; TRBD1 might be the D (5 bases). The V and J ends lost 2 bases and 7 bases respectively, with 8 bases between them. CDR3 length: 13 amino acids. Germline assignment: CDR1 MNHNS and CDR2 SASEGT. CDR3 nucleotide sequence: TGTGCCAGCAGTGAACAGGGAGGTGAAAAACTGTTTTTT. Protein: CASSEQGGEKLFF.